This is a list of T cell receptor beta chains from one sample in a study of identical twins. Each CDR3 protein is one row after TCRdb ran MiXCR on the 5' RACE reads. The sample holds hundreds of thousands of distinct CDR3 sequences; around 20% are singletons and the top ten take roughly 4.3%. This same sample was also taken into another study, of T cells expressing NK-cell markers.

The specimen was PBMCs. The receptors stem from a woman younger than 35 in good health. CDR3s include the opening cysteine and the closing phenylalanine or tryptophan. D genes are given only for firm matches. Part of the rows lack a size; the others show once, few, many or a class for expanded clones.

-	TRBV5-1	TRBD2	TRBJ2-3	CASSFSRSGGPSDTQYF	TGCGCCAGCAGCTTTAGTAGGAGCGGGGGCCCGTCGGATACGCAGTATTTT
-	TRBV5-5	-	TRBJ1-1	CASSRGRMNTEAFF	TGTGCCAGCAGCCGCGGGAGAATGAACACTGAAGCTTTCTTT
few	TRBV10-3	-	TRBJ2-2	CATGKTEAGELFF	TGTGCCACCGGGAAGACGGAGGCCGGGGAGCTGTTTTTT
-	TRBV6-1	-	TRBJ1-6	CASRPSLHSPLHF	TGTGCCAGCAGGCCCTCTTTGCATTCACCCCTCCACTTT
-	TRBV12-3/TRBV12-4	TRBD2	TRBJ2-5	CASSPRTSGSVTQYF	TGTGCCAGCAGTCCCCGCACTAGCGGGAGTGTGACCCAGTACTTC
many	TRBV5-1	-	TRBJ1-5	CASSGGPKGFDQPQHF	TGCGCCAGCAGCGGCGGGCCTAAAGGCTTTGATCAGCCCCAGCATTTT
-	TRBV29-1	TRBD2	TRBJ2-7	CSVVTSGSIFEQYF	TGCAGCGTTGTCACTAGCGGGAGTATTTTCGAGCAGTACTTC
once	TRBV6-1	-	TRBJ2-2	CASNRVGRENTGELFF	TGTGCCAGCAATCGCGTGGGCAGGGAGAACACCGGGGAGCTGTTTTTT
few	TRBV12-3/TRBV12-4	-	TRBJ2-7	CASRSRRRPPYEQYF	TGTGCCAGCAGATCTCGCAGGCGTCCCCCCTACGAGCAGTACTTC
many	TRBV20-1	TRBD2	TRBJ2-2	CSVSAGGGGELFF	TGCAGTGTTTCAGCGGGAGGGGGAGGGGAGCTGTTTTTT
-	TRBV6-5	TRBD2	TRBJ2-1	CASSYSAGGPYNEQFF	TGTGCCAGCAGTTACTCAGCGGGAGGGCCATACAATGAGCAGTTCTTC